The next 18 T cell receptor beta chains were all read from a single sample in a study of cytomegalovirus exposure and HLA in healthy donors (dated by TCRdb to about 2017). Libraries were constructed by the immunoSEQ multiplex PCR assay. A mixture of 60 forward primers for TCR Vbeta segments and 13 reverse primers for TCR Jbeta segments was used in the multiplex PCR. TCRdb obtained this table from immuneACCESS and retained in-frame rearrangements with V and J assigned. These tables miss some clones; where compared with another copy, unresolved V genes account for less than half of the shortfall, and the remainder is unexplained. This sample holds about 160,000 clones; approximately 86% were observed only once. The biggest ten clones account for approximately 2% of the sample. The sequenced material came from PBMCs. These receptors originate from a woman aged 18-29 years in good health and CMV-seronegative.

The V gene is TRBV5-6, the J gene TRBJ2-7, with 7 bases identical to TRBD1. The CDR3 contains 17 residues. Trimming at V came to 0 bases and at J to 2 bases, leaving 11 bases not matched to a gene. Germline V CDR1 and CDR2: SGHDT, YYEEEE. CDR3 in amino acids: CASSLGAAGTATYEQYF. In DNA form, the CDR3 reads TGTGCCAGCAGCTTGGGGGCGGCCGGGACAGCAACCTACGAGCAGTACTTC.

This clone occurred a few times. The chain uses TRBV5-1 and TRBJ2-1; tentative D call: TRBD2 (5 bases). CDR1 SGHRS and CDR2 YFSETQ come from the germline V gene. The CDR3 spans 14 residues. V dropped 0 bases and J dropped 7 bases, with 11 bases sitting between them. The CDR3 is CASSLVAGENEQFF. The CDR3 DNA reads as TGCGCCAGCAGCTTGGTCGCCGGGGAGAATGAGCAGTTCTTC.

V and J are TRBV11-2 and TRBJ2-2; the D gene is possibly TRBD2 (6 bases). Germline loops: CDR1 SGHAT, CDR2 FQNNGV. This CDR3 has 16 residues. Deletions cut 4 bases from V and 4 bases from J, with 16 bases between. CDR3 in DNA: TGTGCCAGCAGCTGGAGGGGCAGGGCGGGCACCGGGGAGCTGTTTTTT. Translation gives CASSWRGRAGTGELFF.

The chain has TRBV30 and TRBJ2-7; D gene unclear. The V gene's germline CDR1 is GTSNPN and CDR2 SVGIG (reference sequence). Trimming removed 0 bases from V and 0 bases from J, with 6 bases in between. CDR3 length: 13 amino acids. CDR3 residues: CAWSVSGSYEQYF. The CDR3 DNA reads as TGTGCCTGGAGTGTTTCCGGCTCCTACGAGCAGTACTTC. The whole variable domain, filled in from reference TRBV30 and TRBJ2-7, reads SQTIHQWPATLVQPVGSPLSLECTVEGTSNPNLYWYRQAAGRGLQLLFYSVGIGQISSEVPQNLSASRPQDRQFILSSKKLLLSDSGFYLCAWSVSGSYEQYFGPGTRLTVT.

The chain carries TRBV29-1 and TRBJ1-1; no clear D gene. The CDR3 runs 10 residues. CDR1 is SQVTM, CDR2 ANQGSEA, per germline. The V end lost 6 bases, the J end lost 3 bases, and 5 bases lay between the germline ends. The CDR3 is CSVADTEAFF. The DNA for the CDR3 is TGCAGCGTCGCGGACACTGAAGCTTTCTTT.

J is TRBJ1-4 and V is TRBV30; D perhaps matches TRBD1 (5 bases). V was clipped by 0 bases and J by 4 bases, with 9 bases between them. The germline V gene has CDR1 GTSNPN and CDR2 SVGIG (reference sequence). The CDR3 has 14 residues. Written as DNA, the CDR3 is TGTGCCTGGAGTGTGGGGGGGGGTAATGAAAAACTGTTTTTT. It is translated as CAWSVGGGNEKLFF.

The chain links TRBV2 to TRBJ1-6; TRBD1 matches at 7 bases. V trimming: 2 bases; J trimming: 5 bases; junction bases outside the gene matches: 12. CDR3 length: 18 amino acids. The germline V gene encodes CDR1 SNHLY and CDR2 FYNNEI. Here the CDR3 reads CASSERGPGTVDNSPLHF. CDR3 DNA: TGTGCCAGCAGTGAAAGGGGCCCAGGGACAGTAGATAATTCACCCCTCCACTTT.

CDR3 residues: CASSLVPSGEVYEQFF. For the CDR3, the DNA is TGTGCCAGCAGCTTAGTTCCTAGCGGCGAGGTCTATGAGCAGTTCTTC. V is TRBV7-9 and J is TRBJ2-1; 7 bases agree with TRBD2. The ends lost 1 base at V and 8 bases at J; junction bases unmatched: 11. The CDR3 has 16 residues. Germline V gene data show CDR1 as SEHNR and CDR2 as FQNEAQ (reference sequence).

In this sample, this clone turned up once. V gene TRBV19 combines with J gene TRBJ1-5; 8 bases fit TRBD1. The trim removed 3 bases at V and 2 bases at J, leaving 3 bases unmatched. The CDR3 covers 15 residues. The germline CDR1 and CDR2 sequences are LNHDA and SQIVND (reference sequence). DNA of the CDR3: TGTGCCAGTAGTATGATGGGACAGGGCAATCAGCCCCAGCATTTT. Translation: CASSMMGQGNQPQHF.

The genes are TRBV4-1 and TRBJ2-7; TRBD2 aligns across 7 bases. Germline V gene lookup returns CDR1 MGHRA and CDR2 YSYEKL. V lost 8 bases, J lost 6 bases, and 10 bases stayed unmatched. The CDR3 runs 13 residues. CDR3 amino acids: CASSEGRGSEQYF. DNA for the CDR3: TGCGCCAGCTCAGAAGGGAGGGGAAGCGAGCAGTACTTC.

This rearrangement joins TRBV27 to TRBJ2-7; 11 bases map to TRBD1. Germline V gene data show CDR1 as MNHEY and CDR2 as SMNVEV (reference sequence). J lost 4 bases, V lost 4 bases, and 6 bases had no gene match. The CDR3 covers 15 residues. The DNA of the CDR3 is TGTGCCAGCAGTTCCCGGGACAGGGGGGGATACGAGCAGTACTTC. It codes for CASSSRDRGGYEQYF.

The chain uses TRBV6-1 and TRBJ2-7; D is undetermined. V lost 3 bases to trimming and J lost 2 bases, with 5 bases between them. Germline V gives CDR1 MNHNS, CDR2 SASEGT. This CDR3 has 12 amino acids. The CDR3 protein is CASSDFPYEQYF. As DNA, the CDR3 is TGTGCCAGCAGTGACTTTCCCTACGAGCAGTACTTC.

This chain links TRBV5-1 with TRBJ2-1; perhaps TRBD2 as D (5 bases). CDR3 length equals 16 residues. With 5 bases removed from V and 4 bases from J, the gap between germline ends came to 19 bases. CDR1 SGHRS and CDR2 YFSETQ come from the germline V gene. CDR3 sequence (DNA): TGCGCCAGCAGGGCTTGGAGAGGGATGGATTACAATGAGCAGTTCTTC. It encodes CASRAWRGMDYNEQFF.

The chain recombines TRBV29-1 with TRBJ1-1; possibly TRBD1 for D (5 bases). In germline, CDR1 is SQVTM, CDR2 ANQGSEA. This CDR3 has 12 residues. V dropped 7 bases and J dropped 6 bases, with 15 bases sitting between them. CDR3 sequence reads: CSGARVSAEAFF. The CDR3 nucleotides are TGCAGCGGGGCCAGGGTGAGTGCTGAAGCTTTCTTT.

This sequence joins TRBV5-1 and TRBJ2-5; tentatively, D is TRBD1 (6 bases). The J call may be faulty, since TRBJ2-7 better matches the DNA end. Germline V gene data show CDR1 as SGHRS and CDR2 as YFSETQ. The length of the CDR3 is 17 residues. In nucleotides, the CDR3 is TGCGCCAGCAGCCCCCACCTCGGGGACACCGACTCCTACGAGCAGTACTTC. Amino acids: CASSPHLGDTDSYEQYF.

The chain combines TRBV19 with TRBJ2-1; TRBD2 aligns across 9 bases. V was clipped by 10 bases and J by 8 bases; unmatched bases: 15. The germline V gene encodes CDR1 LNHDA and CDR2 SQIVND (reference sequence). This CDR3 comprises 15 residues. The CDR3 region is CATRSLAGAGHEQFF. In nucleotides, the CDR3 is TGTGCCACCAGATCCTTAGCGGGAGCAGGTCATGAGCAGTTCTTC. Based on the CDR3 plus reference TRBV19 and TRBJ2-1, the full variable domain is DGGITQSPKYLFRKEGQNVTLSCEQNLNHDAMYWYRQDPGQGLRLIYYSQIVNDFQKGDIAEGYSVSREKKESFPLTVTSAQKNPTAFYLCATRSLAGAGHEQFFGPGTRLTVL.

The V call is TRBV6-5, the J call TRBJ2-1; 12 bases line up with TRBD1. The germline V gene has CDR1 MNHEY and CDR2 SVGAGI. The CDR3 runs to 14 residues. This chain's CDR3 is CASRAGTGGREQFF. CDR3 sequence (DNA): TGTGCAAGCCGGGCCGGGACAGGGGGCCGGGAGCAGTTCTTC.

This clone was seen only a few times. J is TRBJ1-2 and V is TRBV7-9; D is undetermined. The germline gives CDR1 SEHNR, CDR2 FQNEAQ (reference sequence). V lost 2 bases and J lost 8, with 9 bases in between. The CDR3 has 12 residues. The CDR3 here is CASSLITWGYTF. The DNA for the CDR3 is TGTGCCAGCAGCTTAATAACTTGGGGCTACACCTTC.